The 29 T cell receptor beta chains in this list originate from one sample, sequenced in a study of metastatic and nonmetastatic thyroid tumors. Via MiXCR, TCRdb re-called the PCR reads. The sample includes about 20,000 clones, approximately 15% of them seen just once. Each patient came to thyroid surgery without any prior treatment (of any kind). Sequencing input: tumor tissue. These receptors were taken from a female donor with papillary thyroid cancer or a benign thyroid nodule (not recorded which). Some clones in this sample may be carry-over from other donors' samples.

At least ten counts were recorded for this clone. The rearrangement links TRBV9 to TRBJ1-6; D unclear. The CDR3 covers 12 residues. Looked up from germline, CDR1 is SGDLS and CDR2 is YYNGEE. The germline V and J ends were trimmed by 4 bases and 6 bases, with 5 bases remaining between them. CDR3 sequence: CASSPSNSPLHF. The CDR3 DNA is TGTGCCAGCAGCCCAAGTAATTCACCCCTCCACTTT.

This CDR3 reads CASSLRIQETQYF. CDR3 DNA sequence: TGTGCCAGCAGCTTACGAATCCAAGAGACCCAGTACTTC. The chain joins TRBV7-6 to TRBJ2-5, with D hard to call. Germline-derived CDR1 and CDR2 are SGHVS and FNYEAQ. Trimming took off 2 bases at V and 1 base at J, with 5 bases between the two ends. The CDR3 loop spans 13 amino acids.

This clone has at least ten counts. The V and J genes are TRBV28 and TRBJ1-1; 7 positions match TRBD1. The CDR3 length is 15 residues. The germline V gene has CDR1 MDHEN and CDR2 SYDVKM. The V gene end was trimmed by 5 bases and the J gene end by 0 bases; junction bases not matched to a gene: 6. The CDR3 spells CASSPLQGMNTEAFF. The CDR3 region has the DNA TGTGCCAGCAGTCCCCTACAGGGGATGAACACTGAAGCTTTCTTT.

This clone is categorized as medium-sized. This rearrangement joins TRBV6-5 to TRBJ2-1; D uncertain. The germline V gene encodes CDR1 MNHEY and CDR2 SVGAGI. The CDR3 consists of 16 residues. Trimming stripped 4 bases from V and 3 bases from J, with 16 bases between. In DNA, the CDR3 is TGTGCCAGCAGTTCAAGGACGGATCCTTTCTACAATGAGCAGTTCTTC. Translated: CASSSRTDPFYNEQFF.

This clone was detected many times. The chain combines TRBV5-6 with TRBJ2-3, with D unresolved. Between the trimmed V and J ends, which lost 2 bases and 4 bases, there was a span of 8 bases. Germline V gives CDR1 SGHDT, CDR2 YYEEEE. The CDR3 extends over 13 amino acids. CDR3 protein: CASSLGSADTQYF. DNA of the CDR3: TGTGCCAGCAGCTTAGGGTCCGCAGATACGCAGTATTTT.

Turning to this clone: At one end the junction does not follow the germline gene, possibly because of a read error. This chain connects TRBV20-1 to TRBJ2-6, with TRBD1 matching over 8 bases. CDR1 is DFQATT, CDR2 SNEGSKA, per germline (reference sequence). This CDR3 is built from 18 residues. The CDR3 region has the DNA TGCAGTGCTCTTCCGTACAGGGGGAACTTCTCTTGGGCCAACGTCCTGACTTTC. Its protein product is CSALPYRGNFSWANVLTF.

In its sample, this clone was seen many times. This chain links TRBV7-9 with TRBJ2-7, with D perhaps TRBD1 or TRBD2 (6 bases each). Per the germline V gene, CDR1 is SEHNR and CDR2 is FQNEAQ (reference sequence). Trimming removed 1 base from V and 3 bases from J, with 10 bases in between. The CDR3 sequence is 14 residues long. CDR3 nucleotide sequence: TGTGCCAGCAGCTTAGTACAGGGAGGCTACGAGCAGTACTTC. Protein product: CASSLVQGGYEQYF. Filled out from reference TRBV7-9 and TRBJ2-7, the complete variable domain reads DTGVSQNPRHKITKRGQNVTFRCDPISEHNRLYWYRQTLGQGPEFLTYFQNEAQLEKSRLLSDRFSAERPKGSFSTLEIQRTEQGDSAMYLCASSLVQGGYEQYFGPGTRLTVT.

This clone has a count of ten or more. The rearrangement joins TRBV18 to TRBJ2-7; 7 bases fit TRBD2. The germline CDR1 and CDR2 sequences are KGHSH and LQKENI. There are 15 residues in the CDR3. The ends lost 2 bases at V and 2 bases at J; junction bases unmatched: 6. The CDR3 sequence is CASSPGRGYTYEQYF. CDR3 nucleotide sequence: TGTGCCAGCTCACCAGGGCGGGGGTATACCTACGAGCAGTACTTC.

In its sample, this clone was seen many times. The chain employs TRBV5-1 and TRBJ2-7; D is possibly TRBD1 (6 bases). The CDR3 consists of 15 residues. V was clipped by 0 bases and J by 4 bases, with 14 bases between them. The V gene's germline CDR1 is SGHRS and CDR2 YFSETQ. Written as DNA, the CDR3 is TGCGCCAGCAGCTTGGAGGCCACAGGGTCTTACGAGCAGTACTTC. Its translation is CASSLEATGSYEQYF.

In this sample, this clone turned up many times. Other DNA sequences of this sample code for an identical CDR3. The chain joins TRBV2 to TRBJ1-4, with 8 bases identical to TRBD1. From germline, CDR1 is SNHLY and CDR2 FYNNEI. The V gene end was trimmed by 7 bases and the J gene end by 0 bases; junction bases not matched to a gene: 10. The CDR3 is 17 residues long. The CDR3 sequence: CASTAGDRITTNEKLFF. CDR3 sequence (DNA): TGTGCCAGCACCGCCGGGGACAGGATAACAACTAATGAAAAACTGTTTTTT.

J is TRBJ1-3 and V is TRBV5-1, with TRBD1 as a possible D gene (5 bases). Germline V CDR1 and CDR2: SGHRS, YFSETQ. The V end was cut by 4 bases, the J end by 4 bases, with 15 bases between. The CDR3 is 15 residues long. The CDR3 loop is CASSRGRAQGNTIYF. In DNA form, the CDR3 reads TGCGCCAGCAGCCGGGGCAGGGCGCAAGGAAACACCATATATTTT.

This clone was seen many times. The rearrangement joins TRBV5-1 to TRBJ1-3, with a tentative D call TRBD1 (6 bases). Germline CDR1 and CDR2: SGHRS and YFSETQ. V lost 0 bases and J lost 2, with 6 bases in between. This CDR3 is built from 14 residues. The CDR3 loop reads CASSLGTAGNTIYF. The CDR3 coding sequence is TGCGCCAGCAGCTTGGGGACAGCTGGAAACACCATATATTTT.

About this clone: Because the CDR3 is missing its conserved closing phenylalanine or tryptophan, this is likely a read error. CDR3 region: CASRTPGNQTQYL. CDR3 bases: TGTGCCAGCAGGACCCCAGGGAACCAGACCCAGTACCTC. The V call is TRBV6-7, the J call TRBJ2-5, with D possibly matching TRBD1 (5 bases). TRBV6-7 is recorded as an ORF, its role being uncertain. Deletions cut 6 bases from V and 6 bases from J, with 14 bases between. The CDR3 spans 13 residues.

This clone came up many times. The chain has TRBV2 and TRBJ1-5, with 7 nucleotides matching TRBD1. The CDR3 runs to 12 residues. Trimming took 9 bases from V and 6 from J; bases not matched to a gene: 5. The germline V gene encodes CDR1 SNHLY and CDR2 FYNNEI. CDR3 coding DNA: TGTGCCAGTAGACAGGGAGGTCAGCCCCAGCATTTT. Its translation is CASRQGGQPQHF.

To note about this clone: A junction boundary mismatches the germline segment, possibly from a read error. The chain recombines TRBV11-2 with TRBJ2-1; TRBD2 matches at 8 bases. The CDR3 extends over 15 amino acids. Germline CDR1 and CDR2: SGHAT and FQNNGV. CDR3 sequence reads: CASSPGTIGRGEQSF. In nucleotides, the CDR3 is TGTGCCAGCAGCCCTGGGACTATCGGGAGGGGTGAGCAGTCCTTC.

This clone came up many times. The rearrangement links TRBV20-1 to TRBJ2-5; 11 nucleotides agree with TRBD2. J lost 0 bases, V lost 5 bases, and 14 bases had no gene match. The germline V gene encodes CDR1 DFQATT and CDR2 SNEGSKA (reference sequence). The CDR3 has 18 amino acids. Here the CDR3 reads CSADGGGTSGTYQETQYF. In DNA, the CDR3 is TGCAGTGCTGATGGGGGGGGGACTAGCGGAACTTACCAAGAGACCCAGTACTTC.

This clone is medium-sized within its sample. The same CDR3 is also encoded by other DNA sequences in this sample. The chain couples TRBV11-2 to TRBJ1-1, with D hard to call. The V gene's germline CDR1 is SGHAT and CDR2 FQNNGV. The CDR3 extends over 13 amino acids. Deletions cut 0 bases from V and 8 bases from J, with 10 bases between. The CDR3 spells CASSLDGVGEAFF. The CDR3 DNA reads TGTGCCAGCAGCTTAGATGGGGTAGGGGAAGCTTTCTTT.

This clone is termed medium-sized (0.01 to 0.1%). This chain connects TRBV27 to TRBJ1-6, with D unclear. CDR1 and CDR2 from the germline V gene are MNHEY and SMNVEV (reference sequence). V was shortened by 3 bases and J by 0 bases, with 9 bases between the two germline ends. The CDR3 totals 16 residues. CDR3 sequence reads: CASSFWGSSYNSPLHF. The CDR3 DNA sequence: TGTGCCAGCAGTTTTTGGGGAAGCTCCTATAATTCACCCCTCCACTTT.

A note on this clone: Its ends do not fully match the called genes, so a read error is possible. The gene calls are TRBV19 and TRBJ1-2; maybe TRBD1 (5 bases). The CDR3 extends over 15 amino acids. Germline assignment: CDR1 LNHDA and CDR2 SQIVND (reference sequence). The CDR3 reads CASTRASGSLYGYTF. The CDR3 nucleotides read TGTGCCAGTACCAGGGCCAGCGGGTCGTTATATGGATACACCTTC.

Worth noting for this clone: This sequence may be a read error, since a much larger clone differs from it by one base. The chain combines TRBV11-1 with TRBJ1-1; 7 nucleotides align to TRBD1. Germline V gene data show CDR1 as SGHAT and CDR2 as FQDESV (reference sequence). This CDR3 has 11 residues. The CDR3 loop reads CASSYDRVLYF. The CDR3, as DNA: TGTGCCAGCAGCTACGACAGGGTACTTTACTTC.

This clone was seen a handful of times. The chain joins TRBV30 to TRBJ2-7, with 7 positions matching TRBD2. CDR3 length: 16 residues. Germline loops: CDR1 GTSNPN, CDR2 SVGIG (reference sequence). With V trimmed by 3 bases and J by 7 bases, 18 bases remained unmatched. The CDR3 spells CAWSRVTSWVAGEQYF. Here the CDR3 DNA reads TGTGCCTGGAGCAGGGTGACTAGCTGGGTGGCGGGTGAGCAGTACTTC.

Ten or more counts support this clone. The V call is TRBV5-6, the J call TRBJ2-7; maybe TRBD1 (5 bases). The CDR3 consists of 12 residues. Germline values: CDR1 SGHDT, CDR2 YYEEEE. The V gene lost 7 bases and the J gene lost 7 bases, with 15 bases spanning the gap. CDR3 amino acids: CASSPPRGEQYF. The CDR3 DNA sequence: TGTGCCAGCTCCCCCCCAAGGGGTGAGCAGTACTTC.

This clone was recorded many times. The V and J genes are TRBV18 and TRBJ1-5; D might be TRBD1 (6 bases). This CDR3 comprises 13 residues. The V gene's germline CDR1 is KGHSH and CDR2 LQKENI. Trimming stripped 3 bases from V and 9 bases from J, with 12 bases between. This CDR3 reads CASSPAGDLPQHF. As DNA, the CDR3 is TGTGCCAGCTCACCTGCAGGGGACCTGCCCCAGCATTTT.

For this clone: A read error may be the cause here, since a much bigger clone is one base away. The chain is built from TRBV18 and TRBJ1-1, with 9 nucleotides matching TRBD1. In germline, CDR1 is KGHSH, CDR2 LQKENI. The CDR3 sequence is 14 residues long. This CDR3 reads CASSKTGGRTEAFF. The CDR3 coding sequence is TGTGCCAGCTCAAAAACAGGGGGCCGAACTGAAGCCTTCTTT.

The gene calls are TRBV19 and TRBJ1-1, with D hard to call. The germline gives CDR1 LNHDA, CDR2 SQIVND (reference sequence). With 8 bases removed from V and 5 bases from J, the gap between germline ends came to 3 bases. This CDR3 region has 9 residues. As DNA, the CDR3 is TGTGCCAGTGGAACTGAAGCTTTCTTT. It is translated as CASGTEAFF.

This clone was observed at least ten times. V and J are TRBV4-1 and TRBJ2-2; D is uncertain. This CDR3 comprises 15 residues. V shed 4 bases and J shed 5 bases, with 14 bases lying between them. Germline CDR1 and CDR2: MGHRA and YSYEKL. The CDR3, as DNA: TGCGCCAGCAGCCGGAGCAAAGAAATAACCGGGGAGCTGTTTTTT. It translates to CASSRSKEITGELFF.

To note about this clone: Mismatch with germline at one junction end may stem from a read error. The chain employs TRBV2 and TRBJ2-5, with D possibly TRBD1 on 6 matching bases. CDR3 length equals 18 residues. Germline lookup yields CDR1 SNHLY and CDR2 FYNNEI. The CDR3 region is CVSSEAIPRTAYQETQYF. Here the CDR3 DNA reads TGTGTCAGCAGTGAAGCGATACCCCGGACAGCCTACCAAGAGACCCAGTACTTC.

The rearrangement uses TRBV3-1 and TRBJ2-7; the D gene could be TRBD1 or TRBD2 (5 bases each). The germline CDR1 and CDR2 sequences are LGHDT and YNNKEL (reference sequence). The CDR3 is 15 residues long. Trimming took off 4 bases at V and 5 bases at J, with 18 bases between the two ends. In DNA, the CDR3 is TGTGCCAGCAGCCTTCGACAGTTGGGGGTCCACGAGCAGTACTTC. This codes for CASSLRQLGVHEQYF.

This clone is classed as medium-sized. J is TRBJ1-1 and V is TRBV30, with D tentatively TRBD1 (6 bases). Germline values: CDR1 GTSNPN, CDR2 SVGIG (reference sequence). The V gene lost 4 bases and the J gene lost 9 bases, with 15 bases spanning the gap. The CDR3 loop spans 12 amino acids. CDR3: CAWNRRGMQAFF. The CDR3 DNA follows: TGTGCCTGGAATCGCAGGGGCATGCAAGCTTTCTTT.